The sequence of this T cell receptor beta chain was determined in a study of blood T cell repertoires in COVID-19. On the study more broadly: T cells, B-cell-depleted T cells, or PBMCs supplied cDNA or gDNA.

Assay: immunoSEQ multiplex PCR; the TCRdb copy retains only in-frame clones and omits some. The data contain about 210,000 clones, 84% of them singletons. This clone has a single count. V trimming: 6 bases; J trimming: 4 bases; junction bases outside the gene matches: 4. The germline V gene has CDR1 KGHSH and CDR2 LQKENI. The CDR3 runs 14 residues. The receptor was isolated from a woman in her 50s with active or convalescent COVID-19. The chain recombines TRBV18 with TRBJ1-2; the match to TRBD1 covers 11 bases. The sample comprised peripheral blood. CDR3 sequence: CASSAGTGGYGYTF. CDR3 bases: TGTGCCAGCTCGGCCGGGACAGGGGGCTATGGCTACACCTTC.